This entry describes one T cell receptor beta chain. The sample belongs to a study of shared T cell receptors in the human thymus. Germline CDR1 and CDR2: DFQATT and SNEGSKA (reference sequence). V was shortened by 5 bases and J by 1 base, with 5 bases between the two germline ends. The CDR3 covers 11 residues. The table came from immunoSEQ multiplex PCR; TCRdb's copy has only in-frame clones and leaves some out. The table includes more than 300,000 clones, more than 85% detected once. The chain has TRBV20-1 and TRBJ2-5, with unresolved D. Source material: thymocytes. The sequence came from a human donor. CDR3 amino acids: CSARSQETQYF. The DNA of the CDR3 is TGCAGTGCTCGGTCCCAAGAGACCCAGTACTTC.